This T cell receptor (beta chain) was obtained from a study of beta chain features in type 1 diabetes listed by TCRdb under 2018. As for the study more broadly: Mean age, gender distribution, total cell number and subset yield did not differ between patients and healthy donors. Regulatory and stem cell-like memory subsets were obtained from only 8 patients and roughly eight healthy donors, while naive and central memory subsets were obtained from all 30 or so donors. In the study, recently diagnosed type 1 diabetes patients and matched healthy donors were compared on the TCRB repertoires of their sorted circulating CD4+ T cell subsets. Across all samples, 107,917,701 sorted cells were examined, and cell number per subset correlated strongly with RNA yield. General conclusions and limits of the study: Because small numbers of individuals were included in the HLA sub-analyses, any influence of HLA type on TCRB rearrangement was left unresolved. Type 1 diabetes patients showed a moderate but significant shortening of TCRB CDR3 length in all four CD4+ subsets. Naive, central memory and regulatory TCRB repertoires appeared more similar among patients than among healthy donors. Shorter templates might have been favored by PCR, but patient and control samples were amplified and corrected together, so both groups would have been affected equally by any skew. At VDJ recombination sites, patients with type 1 diabetes made fewer insertions and deleted more nucleotides, a pattern implying thymic rearrangement abnormalities. Sequencing cDNA rather than genomic DNA could over-represent highly expressing activated cells, although activation and CD3 levels did not differ between groups.

In the germline V gene (reference sequence), CDR1 corresponds to GTSNPN and CDR2 to SVGIG. The CDR3 spans 14 residues, from the cysteine through the phenylalanine. Of all the DNA, just the CDR3 is kept, 42 bases in frame from base 1. The V and J ends are trimmed by 5 bases and 1 base, leaving 14 bases between them. A single peripheral blood draw of 95 to 150 mL on average was collected from each donor into heparinised tubes. A BD FACSAria II and a panel including CD45RO, CCR7, CD25, CD127, CD95 and CD27 were used to sort naive, central memory, regulatory and stem cell-like memory CD4+ T cells. A purity above 98% was achieved for all sorted populations. PBMCs were isolated right away by Lymphoprep density gradient centrifugation and were stained directly, without culture. To minimize batch effects, samples were stained and sorted in pairs, one healthy donor with one patient per experiment. The High Capacity cDNA Reverse Transcription Kit was used to reverse transcribe all of the isolated RNA, meaning that expressed TCRB transcripts were what got sequenced. Deep immunoSEQ sequencing was applied to naive, central memory and regulatory T cell samples, giving an average of around 3.4 million total reads per sample. After sorted cells were lysed in RLT buffer, RNA was extracted with DNase-treated RNeasy Micro or Mini kits, with the choice depending on cell number. To prevent cross-contamination, each cell subset was processed individually, whereas patient and healthy donor samples were processed jointly. TCRB sequences were amplified from cDNA with the immunoSEQ multiplex PCR, producing 87-bp fragments spanning the CDR3 region. Sequencing of the amplicons was done on the Illumina HiSeq platform. In the paper's pipeline: PCR bias was corrected computationally using synthetic template baselines, and reads within Hamming distance 2 were collapsed, with unmergeable singletons discarded. By aligning reads against IMGT, V, D and J genes, CDR3 length, and insertions or deletions at six rearrangement sites were assigned. Within each subset, clonotype counts were normalized to the number of sorted cells before true diversity and Gini coefficients were calculated with the tcR R package. Repertoire sharing was quantified using the overlap coefficient calculated on TCRB nucleotide sequences. Imported from immuneACCESS, the table was reduced by TCRdb to in-frame sequences with V and J called. These copies leave out some clones; in studies compared against another copy, an unresolved V gene accounts for under half, and the cause of the remainder is not known. From that table come the V and J calls and clone size; the DNA was used to work out D and trimming. Within this sample are around 340,000 clones, with 7% to 10% of them counted one time only. The leading ten clones occupy about 1% of the sample.

The table lists this clone with a few counts. Its specific antigen is unknown. No much larger clonotype is one base removed from it; base qualities were not supplied. The receptor was derived from a man younger than 40 with type 1 diabetes. The rearranged chain carries TRBV30 and TRBJ1-1; there is no confident call for the D gene. The material sequenced was central memory CD4+ T cells from blood. The encoded CDR3 is CAWSPGRENTEAFF. The DNA sequence is TGTGCCTGGTCCCCCGGACGGGAGAACACTGAAGCTTTCTTT.